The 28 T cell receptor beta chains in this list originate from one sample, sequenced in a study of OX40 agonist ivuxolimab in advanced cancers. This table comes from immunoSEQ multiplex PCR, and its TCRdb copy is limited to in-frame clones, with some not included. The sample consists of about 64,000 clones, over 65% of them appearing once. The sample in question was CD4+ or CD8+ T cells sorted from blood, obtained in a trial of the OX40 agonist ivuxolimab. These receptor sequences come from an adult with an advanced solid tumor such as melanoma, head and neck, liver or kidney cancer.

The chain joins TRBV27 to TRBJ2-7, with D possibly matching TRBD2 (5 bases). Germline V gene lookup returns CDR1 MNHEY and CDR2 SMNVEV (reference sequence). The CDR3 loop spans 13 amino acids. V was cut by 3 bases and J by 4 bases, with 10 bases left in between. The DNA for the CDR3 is TGTGCCAGCAGTTTCCCGGGGTCGTACGAGCAGTACTTC. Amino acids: CASSFPGSYEQYF.

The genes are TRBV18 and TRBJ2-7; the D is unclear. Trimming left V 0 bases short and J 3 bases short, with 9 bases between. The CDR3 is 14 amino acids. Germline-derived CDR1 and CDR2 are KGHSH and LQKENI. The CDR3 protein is CASSPPRLGYEQYF. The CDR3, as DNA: TGTGCCAGCTCACCACCCCGTCTGGGCTACGAGCAGTACTTC.

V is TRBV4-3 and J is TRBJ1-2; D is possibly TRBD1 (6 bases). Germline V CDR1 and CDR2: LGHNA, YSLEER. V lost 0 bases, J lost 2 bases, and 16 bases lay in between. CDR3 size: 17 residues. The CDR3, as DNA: TGCGCCAGCAGCCAAGAGGGGGCCGGGACCCAGAACTATGGCTACACCTTC. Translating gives CASSQEGAGTQNYGYTF.

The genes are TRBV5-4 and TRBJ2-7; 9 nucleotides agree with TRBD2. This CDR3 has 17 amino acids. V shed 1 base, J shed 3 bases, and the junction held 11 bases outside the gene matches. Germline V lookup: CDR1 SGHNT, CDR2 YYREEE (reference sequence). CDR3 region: CASSLSAGGGQGYEQYF. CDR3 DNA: TGTGCCAGCAGCTTGTCAGCGGGAGGTGGCCAGGGCTACGAGCAGTACTTC.

The CDR3 protein is CASSSPTTRDTEAFF. CDR3 DNA sequence: TGTGCCAGCAGCTCCCCCACCACGCGGGACACTGAAGCTTTCTTT. This chain joins TRBV11-1 and TRBJ1-1; D is undetermined. Germline V gene sequence: CDR1 SGHAT, CDR2 FQDESV (reference sequence). This CDR3 comprises 15 residues. V lost 4 bases and J 3 bases, leaving 15 bases between the germline ends.

CDR3 DNA sequence: TGTGCCAGCAGCGTAGGTGGGGCATTCACAGATACGCAGTATTTT. As protein: CASSVGGAFTDTQYF. The chain uses TRBV9 and TRBJ2-3, with D possibly matching TRBD1 (5 bases). Germline-derived CDR1 and CDR2 are SGDLS and YYNGEE. The CDR3 is 15 residues long. Trimming cost V 0 bases and J 2 bases, with 10 bases left between them.

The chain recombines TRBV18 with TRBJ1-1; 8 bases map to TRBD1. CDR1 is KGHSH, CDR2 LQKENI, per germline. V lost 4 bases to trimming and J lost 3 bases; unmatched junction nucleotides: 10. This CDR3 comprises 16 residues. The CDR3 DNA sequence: TGTGCCAGCTCACGTGGACAGGGTGAGGGGTACACTGAAGCTTTCTTT. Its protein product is CASSRGQGEGYTEAFF.

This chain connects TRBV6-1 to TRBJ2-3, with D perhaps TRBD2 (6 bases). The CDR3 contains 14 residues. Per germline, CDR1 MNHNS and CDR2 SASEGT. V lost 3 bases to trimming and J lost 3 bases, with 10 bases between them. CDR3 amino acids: CASSERGKTDTQYF. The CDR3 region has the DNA TGTGCCAGCAGTGAGCGCGGGAAGACAGATACGCAGTATTTT.

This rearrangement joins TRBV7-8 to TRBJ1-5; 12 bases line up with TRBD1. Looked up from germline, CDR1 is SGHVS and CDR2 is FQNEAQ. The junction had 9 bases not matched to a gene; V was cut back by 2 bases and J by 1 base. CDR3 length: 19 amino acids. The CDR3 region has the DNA TGTGCCAGCAGCTTATCAAGGGACAGGGGGCGTAGGAGCAATCAGCCCCAGCATTTT. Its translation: CASSLSRDRGRRSNQPQHF. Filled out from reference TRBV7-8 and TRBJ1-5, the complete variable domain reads GAGVSQSPRYKVAKRGQDVALRCDPISGHVSLFWYQQALGQGPEFLTYFQNEAQLDKSGLPSDRFFAERPEGSVSTLKIQRTQQEDSAVYLCASSLSRDRGRRSNQPQHFGDGTRLSIL.

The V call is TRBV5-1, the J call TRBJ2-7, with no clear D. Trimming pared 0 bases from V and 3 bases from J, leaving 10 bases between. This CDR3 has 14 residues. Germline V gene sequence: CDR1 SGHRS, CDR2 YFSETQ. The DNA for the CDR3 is TGCGCCAGCAGCTTGGCCCCCCCTAGCTACGAGCAGTACTTC. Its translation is CASSLAPPSYEQYF.

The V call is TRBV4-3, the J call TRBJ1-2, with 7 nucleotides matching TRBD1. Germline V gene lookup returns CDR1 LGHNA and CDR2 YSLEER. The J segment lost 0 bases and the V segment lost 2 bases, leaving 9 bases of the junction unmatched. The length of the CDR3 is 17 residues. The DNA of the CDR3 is TGCGCCAGCAGCCAAACCTCGGGGGGGACAGCTAACTATGGCTACACCTTC. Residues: CASSQTSGGTANYGYTF.

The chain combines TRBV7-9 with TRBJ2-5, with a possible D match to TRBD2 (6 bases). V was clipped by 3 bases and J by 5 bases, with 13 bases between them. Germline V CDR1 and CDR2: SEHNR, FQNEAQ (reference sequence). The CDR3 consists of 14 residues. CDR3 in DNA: TGTGCCAGCAGCTTCGTTACGGGGGATGAGACCCAGTACTTC. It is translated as CASSFVTGDETQYF.

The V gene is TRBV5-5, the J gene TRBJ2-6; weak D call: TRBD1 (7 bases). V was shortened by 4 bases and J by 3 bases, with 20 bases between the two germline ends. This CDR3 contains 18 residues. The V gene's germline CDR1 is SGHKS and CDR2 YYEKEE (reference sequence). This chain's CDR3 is CASSGGTVQTYGANVLTF. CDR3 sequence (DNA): TGTGCCAGCAGCGGGGGGACAGTCCAAACCTATGGGGCCAACGTCCTGACTTTC.

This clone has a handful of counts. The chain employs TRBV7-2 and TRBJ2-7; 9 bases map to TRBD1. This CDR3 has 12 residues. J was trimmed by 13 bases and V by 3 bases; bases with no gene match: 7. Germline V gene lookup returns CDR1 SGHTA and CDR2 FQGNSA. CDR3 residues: CASSFRDRARYF. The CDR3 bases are TGTGCCAGCAGCTTTAGGGACAGGGCCCGCTACTTC.

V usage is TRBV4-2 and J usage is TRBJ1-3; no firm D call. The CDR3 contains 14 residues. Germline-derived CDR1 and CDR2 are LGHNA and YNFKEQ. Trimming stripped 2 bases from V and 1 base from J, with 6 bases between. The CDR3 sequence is CASSQQDSGNTIYF. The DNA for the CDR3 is TGTGCCAGCAGCCAACAGGATTCTGGAAACACCATATATTTT.

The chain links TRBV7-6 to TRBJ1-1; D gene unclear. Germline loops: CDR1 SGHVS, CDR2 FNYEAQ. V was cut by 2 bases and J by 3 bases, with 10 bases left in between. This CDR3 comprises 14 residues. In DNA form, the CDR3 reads TGTGCCAGCAGCTTACAGGCCCTGGACACTGAAGCTTTCTTT. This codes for CASSLQALDTEAFF. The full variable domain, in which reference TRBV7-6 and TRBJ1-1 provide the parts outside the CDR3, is GAGVSQSPRYKVTKRGQDVALRCDPISGHVSLYWYRQALGQGPEFLTYFNYEAQQDKSGLPNDRFSAERPEGSISTLTIQRTEQRDSAMYRCASSLQALDTEAFFGQGTRLTVV.

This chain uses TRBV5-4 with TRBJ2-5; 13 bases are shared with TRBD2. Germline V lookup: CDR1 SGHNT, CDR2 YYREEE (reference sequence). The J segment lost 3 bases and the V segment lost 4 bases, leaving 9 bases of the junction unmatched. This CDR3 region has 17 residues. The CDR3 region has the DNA TGTGCCAGCAGCGGTAGGGCCGGGACTAGCGGGAAAGAGACCCAGTACTTC. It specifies CASSGRAGTSGKETQYF. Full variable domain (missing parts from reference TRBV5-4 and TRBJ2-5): ETGVTQSPTHLIKTRGQQVTLRCSSQSGHNTVSWYQQALGQGPQFIFQYYREEENGRGNFPPRFSGLQFPNYSSELNVNALELDDSALYLCASSGRAGTSGKETQYFGPGTRLLVL.

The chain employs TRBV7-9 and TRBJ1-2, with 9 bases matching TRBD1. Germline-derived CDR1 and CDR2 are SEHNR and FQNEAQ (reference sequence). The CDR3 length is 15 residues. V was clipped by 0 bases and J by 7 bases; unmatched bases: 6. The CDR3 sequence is CASSLAGTGYSGYTF. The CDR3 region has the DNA TGTGCCAGCAGCTTAGCAGGGACAGGGTACTCTGGCTACACCTTC.

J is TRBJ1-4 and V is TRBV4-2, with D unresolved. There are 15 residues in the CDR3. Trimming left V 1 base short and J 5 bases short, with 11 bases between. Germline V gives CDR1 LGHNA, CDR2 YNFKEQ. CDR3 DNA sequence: TGTGCCAGCAGCCAAGTTGCGGGCCTAAATGAAAAACTGTTTTTT. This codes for CASSQVAGLNEKLFF.

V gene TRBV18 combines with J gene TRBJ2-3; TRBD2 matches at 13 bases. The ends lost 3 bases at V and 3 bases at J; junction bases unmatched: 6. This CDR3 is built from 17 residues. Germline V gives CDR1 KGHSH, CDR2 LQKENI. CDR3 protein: CASSPPGLAGSTDTQYF. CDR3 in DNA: TGTGCCAGCTCACCCCCGGGACTAGCGGGGTCAACAGATACGCAGTATTTT.

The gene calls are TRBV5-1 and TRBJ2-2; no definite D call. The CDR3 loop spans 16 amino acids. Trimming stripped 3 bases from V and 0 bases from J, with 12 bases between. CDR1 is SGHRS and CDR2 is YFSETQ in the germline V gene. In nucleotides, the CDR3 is TGCGCCAGCAGCTCGCAGGTCAGGACGAACACCGGGGAGCTGTTTTTT. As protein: CASSSQVRTNTGELFF.

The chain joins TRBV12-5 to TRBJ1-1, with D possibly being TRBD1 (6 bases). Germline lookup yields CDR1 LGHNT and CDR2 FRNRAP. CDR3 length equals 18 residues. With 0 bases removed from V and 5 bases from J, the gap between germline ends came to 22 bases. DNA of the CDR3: TGTGCTAGTGGTTTGGTACTGGGTCAGGGGCTATTCAGTACTGAAGCTTTCTTT. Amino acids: CASGLVLGQGLFSTEAFF. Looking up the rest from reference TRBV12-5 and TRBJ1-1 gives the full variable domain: DARVTQTPRHKVTEMGQEVTMRCQPILGHNTVFWYRQTMMQGLELLAYFRNRAPLDDSGMPKDRFSAEMPDATLATLKIQPSEPRDSAVYFCASGLVLGQGLFSTEAFFGQGTRLTVV.

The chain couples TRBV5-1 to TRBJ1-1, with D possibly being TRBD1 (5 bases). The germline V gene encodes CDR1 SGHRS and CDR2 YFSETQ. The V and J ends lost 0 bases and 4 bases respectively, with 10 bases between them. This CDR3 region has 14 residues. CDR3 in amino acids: CASSLVGVGTEAFF. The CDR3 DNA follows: TGCGCCAGCAGCTTGGTGGGGGTAGGCACTGAAGCTTTCTTT.

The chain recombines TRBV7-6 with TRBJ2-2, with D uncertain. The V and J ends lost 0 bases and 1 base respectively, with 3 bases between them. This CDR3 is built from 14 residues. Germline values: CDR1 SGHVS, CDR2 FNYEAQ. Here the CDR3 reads CASSLARNTGELFF. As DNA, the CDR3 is TGTGCCAGCAGCTTAGCGCGGAACACCGGGGAGCTGTTTTTT.

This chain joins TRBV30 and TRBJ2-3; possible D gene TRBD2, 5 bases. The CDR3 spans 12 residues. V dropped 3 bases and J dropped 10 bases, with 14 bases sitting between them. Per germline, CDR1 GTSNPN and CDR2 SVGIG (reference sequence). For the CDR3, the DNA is TGTGCCTGGAGGTCCGGATCCGGGGCGCAGTATTTT. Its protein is CAWRSGSGAQYF.

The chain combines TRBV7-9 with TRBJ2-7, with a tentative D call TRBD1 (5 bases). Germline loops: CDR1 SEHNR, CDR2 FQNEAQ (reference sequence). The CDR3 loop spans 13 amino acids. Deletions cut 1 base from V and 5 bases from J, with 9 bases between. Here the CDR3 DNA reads TGTGCCAGCAGCTTAGGGACACTTAACGAGCAGTACTTC. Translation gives CASSLGTLNEQYF.

CDR3 DNA: TGCGCCAGCAGCCAAGTTTCTCCGTTGGGGAACACTGAAGCTTTCTTT. Translation: CASSQVSPLGNTEAFF. The chain recombines TRBV4-1 with TRBJ1-1; no reliable D call. The V end lost 1 base, the J end lost 1 base, and 13 bases lay between the germline ends. Germline lookup yields CDR1 MGHRA and CDR2 YSYEKL. The CDR3 spans 16 residues.

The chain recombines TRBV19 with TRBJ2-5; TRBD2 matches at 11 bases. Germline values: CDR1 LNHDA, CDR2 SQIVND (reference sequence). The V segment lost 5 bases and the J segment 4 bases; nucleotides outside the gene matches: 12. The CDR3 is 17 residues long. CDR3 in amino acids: CASSPLAGGPGGETQYF. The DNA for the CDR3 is TGTGCCAGTAGTCCCTTAGCGGGAGGGCCGGGTGGAGAGACCCAGTACTTC.